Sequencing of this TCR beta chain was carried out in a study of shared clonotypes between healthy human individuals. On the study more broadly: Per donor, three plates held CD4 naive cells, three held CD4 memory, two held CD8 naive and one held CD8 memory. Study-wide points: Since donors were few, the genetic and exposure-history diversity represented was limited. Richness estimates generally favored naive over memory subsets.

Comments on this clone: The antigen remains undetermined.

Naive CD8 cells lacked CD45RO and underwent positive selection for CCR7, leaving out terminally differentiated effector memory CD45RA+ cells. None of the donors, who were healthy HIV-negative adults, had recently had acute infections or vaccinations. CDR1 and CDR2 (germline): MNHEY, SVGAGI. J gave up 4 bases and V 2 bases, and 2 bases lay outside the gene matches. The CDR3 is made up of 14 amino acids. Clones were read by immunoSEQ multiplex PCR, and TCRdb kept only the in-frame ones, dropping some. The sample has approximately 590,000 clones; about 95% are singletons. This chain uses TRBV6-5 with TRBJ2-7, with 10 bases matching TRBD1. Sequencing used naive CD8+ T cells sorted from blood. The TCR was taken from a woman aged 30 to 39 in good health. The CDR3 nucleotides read TGTGCCAGCAGTTACGTGGGACAGGGGTACGAGCAGTACTTC. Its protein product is CASSYVGQGYEQYF.